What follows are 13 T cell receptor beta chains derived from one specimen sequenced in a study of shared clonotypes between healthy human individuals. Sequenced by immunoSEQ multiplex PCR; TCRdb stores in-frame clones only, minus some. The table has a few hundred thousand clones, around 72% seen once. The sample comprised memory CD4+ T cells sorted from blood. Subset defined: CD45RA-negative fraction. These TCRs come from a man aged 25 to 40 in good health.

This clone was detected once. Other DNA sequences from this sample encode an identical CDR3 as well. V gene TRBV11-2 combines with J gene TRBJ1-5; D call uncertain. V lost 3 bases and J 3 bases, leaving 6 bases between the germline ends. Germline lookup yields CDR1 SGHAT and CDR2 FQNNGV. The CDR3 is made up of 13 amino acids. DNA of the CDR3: TGTGCCAGCAGCTTGGGCCTCAATCAGCCCCAGCATTTT. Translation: CASSLGLNQPQHF.

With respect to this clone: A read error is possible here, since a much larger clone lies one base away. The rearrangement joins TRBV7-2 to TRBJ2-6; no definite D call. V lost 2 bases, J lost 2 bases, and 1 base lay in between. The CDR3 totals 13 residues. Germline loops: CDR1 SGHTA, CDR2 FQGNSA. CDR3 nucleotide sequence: TGTGCCAGCAGCTTACCTGGGGCCAACGTCCTGACTTTC. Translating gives CASSLPGANVLTF.

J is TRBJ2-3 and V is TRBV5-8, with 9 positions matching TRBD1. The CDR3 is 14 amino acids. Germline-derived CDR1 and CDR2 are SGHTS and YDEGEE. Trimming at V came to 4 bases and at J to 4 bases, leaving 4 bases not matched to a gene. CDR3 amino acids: CASSTDRGADTQYF. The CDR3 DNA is TGTGCCAGCAGCACCGACAGGGGGGCAGATACGCAGTATTTT.

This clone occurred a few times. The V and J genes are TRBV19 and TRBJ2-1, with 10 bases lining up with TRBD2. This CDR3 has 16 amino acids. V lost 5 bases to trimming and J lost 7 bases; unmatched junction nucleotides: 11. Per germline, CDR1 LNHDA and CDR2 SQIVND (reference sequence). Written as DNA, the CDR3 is TGTGCCAGTAGTCCCCGGACTAGCGGTTTTTATAATGAGCAGTTCTTC. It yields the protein CASSPRTSGFYNEQFF.

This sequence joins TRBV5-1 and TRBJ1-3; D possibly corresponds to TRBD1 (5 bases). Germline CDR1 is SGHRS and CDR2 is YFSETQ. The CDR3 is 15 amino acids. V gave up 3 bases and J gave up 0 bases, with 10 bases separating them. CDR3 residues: CASSSGPNSGNTIYF. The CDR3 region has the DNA TGCGCCAGCAGCTCGGGACCGAACTCTGGAAACACCATATATTTT.

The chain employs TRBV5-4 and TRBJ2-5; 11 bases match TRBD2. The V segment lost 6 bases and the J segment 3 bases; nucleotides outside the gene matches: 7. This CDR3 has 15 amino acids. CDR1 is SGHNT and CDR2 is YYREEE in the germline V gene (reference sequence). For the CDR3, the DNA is TGTGCCAGCAAGCTAGGGGGACTAGCGGAAGAGACCCAGTACTTC. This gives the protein CASKLGGLAEETQYF.

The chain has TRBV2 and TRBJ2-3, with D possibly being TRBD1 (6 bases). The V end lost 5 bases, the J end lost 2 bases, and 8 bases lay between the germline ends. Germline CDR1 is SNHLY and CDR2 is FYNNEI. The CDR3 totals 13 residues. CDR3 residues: CASSYRATDTQYF. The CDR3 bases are TGTGCCAGCAGTTACAGGGCCACAGATACGCAGTATTTT. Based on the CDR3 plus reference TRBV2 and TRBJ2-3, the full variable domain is EPEVTQTPSHQVTQMGQEVILRCVPISNHLYFYWYRQILGQKVEFLVSFYNNEISEKSEIFDDQFSVERPDGSNFTLKIRSTKLEDSAMYFCASSYRATDTQYFGPGTRLTVL.

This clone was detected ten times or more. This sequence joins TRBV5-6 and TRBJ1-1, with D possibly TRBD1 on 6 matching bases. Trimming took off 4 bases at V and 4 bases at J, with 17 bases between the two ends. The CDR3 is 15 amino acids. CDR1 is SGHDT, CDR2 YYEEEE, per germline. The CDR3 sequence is CASSIRQVRGTEAFF. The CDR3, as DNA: TGTGCCAGCAGCATTAGACAGGTCAGGGGCACTGAAGCTTTCTTT.

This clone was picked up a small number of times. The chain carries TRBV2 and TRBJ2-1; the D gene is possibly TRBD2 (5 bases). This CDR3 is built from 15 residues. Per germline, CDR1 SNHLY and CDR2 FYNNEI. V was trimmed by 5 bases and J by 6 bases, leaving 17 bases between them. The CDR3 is CASSYDYTSTNEQFF. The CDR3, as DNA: TGTGCCAGCAGTTACGACTATACCTCCACCAATGAGCAGTTCTTC.

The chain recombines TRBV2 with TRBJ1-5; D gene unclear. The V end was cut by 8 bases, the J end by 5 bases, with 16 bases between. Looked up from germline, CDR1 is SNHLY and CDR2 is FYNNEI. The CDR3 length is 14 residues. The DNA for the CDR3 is TGTGCCAGCGGGTTAAGGGCAGAAGATCAGCCCCAGCATTTT. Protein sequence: CASGLRAEDQPQHF.

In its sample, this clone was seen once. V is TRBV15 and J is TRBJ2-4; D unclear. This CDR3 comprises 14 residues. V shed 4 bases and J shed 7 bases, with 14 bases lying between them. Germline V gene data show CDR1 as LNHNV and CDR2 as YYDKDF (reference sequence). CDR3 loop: CATSTGRVDNIQYF. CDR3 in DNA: TGTGCCACCAGCACCGGCCGGGTGGATAACATTCAGTACTTC.

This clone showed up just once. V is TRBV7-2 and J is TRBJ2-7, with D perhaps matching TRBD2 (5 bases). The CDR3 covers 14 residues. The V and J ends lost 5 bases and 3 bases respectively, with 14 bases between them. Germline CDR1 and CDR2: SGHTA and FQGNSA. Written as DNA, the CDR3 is TGTGCCAGCAGCCCCCGCGCGGGTCTCTACGAGCAGTACTTC. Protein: CASSPRAGLYEQYF.

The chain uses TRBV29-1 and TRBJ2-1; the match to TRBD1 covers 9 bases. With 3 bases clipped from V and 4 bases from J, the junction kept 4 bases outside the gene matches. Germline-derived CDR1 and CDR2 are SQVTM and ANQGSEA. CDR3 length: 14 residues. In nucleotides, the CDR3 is TGCAGCGTTGATGGGACAGGGCTTTACAATGAGCAGTTCTTC. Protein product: CSVDGTGLYNEQFF.